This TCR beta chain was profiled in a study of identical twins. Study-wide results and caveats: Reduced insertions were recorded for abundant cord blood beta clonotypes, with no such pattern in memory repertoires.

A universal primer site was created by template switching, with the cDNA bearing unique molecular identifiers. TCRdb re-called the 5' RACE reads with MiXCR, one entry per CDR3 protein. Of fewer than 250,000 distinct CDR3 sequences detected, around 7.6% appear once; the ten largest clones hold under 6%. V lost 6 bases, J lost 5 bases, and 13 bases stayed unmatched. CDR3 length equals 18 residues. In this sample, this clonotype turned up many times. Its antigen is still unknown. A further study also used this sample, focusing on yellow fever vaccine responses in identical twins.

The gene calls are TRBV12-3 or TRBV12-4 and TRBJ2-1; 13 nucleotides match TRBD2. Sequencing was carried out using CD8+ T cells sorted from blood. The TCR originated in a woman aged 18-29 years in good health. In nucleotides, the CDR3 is TGTGCCAGCAGAACCGTCGGACTAGCGGGAGTTACACACAATGAGCAGTTCTTC. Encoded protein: CASRTVGLAGVTHNEQFF.